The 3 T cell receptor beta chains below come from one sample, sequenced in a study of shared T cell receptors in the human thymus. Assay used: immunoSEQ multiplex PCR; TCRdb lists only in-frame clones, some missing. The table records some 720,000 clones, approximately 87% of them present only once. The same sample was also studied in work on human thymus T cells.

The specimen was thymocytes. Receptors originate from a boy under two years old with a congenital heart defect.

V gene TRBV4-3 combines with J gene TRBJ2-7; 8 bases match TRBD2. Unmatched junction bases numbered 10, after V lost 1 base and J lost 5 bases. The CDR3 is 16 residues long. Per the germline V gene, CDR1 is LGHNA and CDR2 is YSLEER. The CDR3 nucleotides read TGCGCCAGCAGCCAAGTTCCACTAGCGGCGTTCCACGAGCAGTACTTC. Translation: CASSQVPLAAFHEQYF.

The CDR3 here is CATSRDPAGEGSYEQYF. CDR3 in DNA: TGTGCCACCAGCAGAGATCCGGCGGGAGAGGGCTCCTACGAGCAGTACTTC. The chain combines TRBV15 with TRBJ2-7, with 7 positions matching TRBD2. Germline V gene lookup returns CDR1 LNHNV and CDR2 YYDKDF (reference sequence). This CDR3 is built from 17 residues. Unmatched junction bases numbered 8, after V lost 0 bases and J lost 0 bases.

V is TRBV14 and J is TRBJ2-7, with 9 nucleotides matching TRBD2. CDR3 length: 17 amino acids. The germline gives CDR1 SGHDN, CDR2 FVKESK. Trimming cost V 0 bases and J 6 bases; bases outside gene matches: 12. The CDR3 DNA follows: TGTGCCAGCAGCCAAGATCCTAAATCGGCGGGAGGGTTCGAGCAGTACTTC. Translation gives CASSQDPKSAGGFEQYF.